This T cell receptor (beta chain) was documented in a study of chemoradiotherapy in HPV16-positive cancers. This clone showed up just a few times. No antigen is known for it. Samples were taken several times over chemoradiotherapy. Using immunoSEQ multiplex PCR, the repertoire was profiled, and TCRdb retains in-frame clones only, with some absent. The sample shows about 10,000 clones, 60% to 85% of them seen only once. Study-level results: Candidate HPV-specific clones and E7-related TCR motifs grew in tumor during treatment. Better recurrence-free survival went with HPV-responsive T-cell expansion in HPV16-positive patients.

Trimming at V came to 8 bases and at J to 3 bases, leaving 7 bases not matched to a gene. The CDR3 is made up of 14 amino acids. Germline V CDR1 and CDR2: PRHDT, FYEKMQ (reference sequence). The chain carries TRBV13 and TRBJ1-3; 7 nucleotides line up with TRBD1. The source material was tumor tissue, sampled from a patient who underwent chemoradiotherapy. The sequence was obtained from a human donor with HPV-associated anogenital cancer. CDR3 nucleotides: TGTGCCAGCCAAAGACAGGGAAGTGGAAACACCATATATTTT. Translating it yields CASQRQGSGNTIYF.